Sequencing of this T cell receptor beta chain was carried out in a study of T cell repertoires in cytomegalovirus infection. The germline CDR1 and CDR2 sequences are MDHEN and SYDVKM. This CDR3 is 17 amino acids long. Trimming pared 2 bases from V and 0 bases from J, leaving 14 bases between. Turning to this clonotype: The antigen is undetermined.

TCRdb processed the reads anew with MiXCR; each CDR3 protein has one entry. Of about 920,000 distinct CDR3 sequences in the sample, approximately 33% were seen once. This sample comprised cultured CD8+ T cells from PBMCs, obtained from culture after CMV antigen stimulation. The gene calls are TRBV28 and TRBJ2-4; D is unclear. The receptor comes from a human donor in good health (CMV status not recorded). Some clones in this sample may be carry-over from other donors' samples. DNA of the CDR3: TGTGCCAGCAGTTTAGGTCAACAAAAACTAGCCAAAAACATTCAGTACTTC. It codes for CASSLGQQKLAKNIQYF. Full variable domain (remainder filled in from reference TRBV28 and TRBJ2-4): DVKVTQSSRYLVKRTGEKVFLECVQDMDHENMFWYRQDPGLGLRLIYFSYDVKMKEKGDIPEGYSVSREKKERFSLILESASTNQTSMYLCASSLGQQKLAKNIQYFGAGTRLSVL.